The clone carrying this TCR beta chain was seen many times. Antigen: not known. The library gave individual cDNA molecules unique molecular identifiers. Authors' processing steps: Ranging from about 20,000 to 750,000, TCR counts per sample had a median value of about 96,000. A single record per CDR3 protein comes from TCRdb applying MiXCR to the reads. For this entry, the V and J calls and clone size follow TCRdb and not the study's own pipeline. The table includes 100,000 to 150,000 distinct CDR3 sequences, 6.5% to 10% detected once. Unfractionated whole blood served as the source for total RNA extraction. This specimen belongs to a study of human T cells and chemical hapten exposure. From germline, CDR1 is DFQATT and CDR2 SNEGSKA (reference sequence). CDR3 size: 17 residues. The V gene end was trimmed by 2 bases and the J gene end by 8 bases; junction bases not matched to a gene: 18. Study-wide findings and caveats: After DPC sensitization, TCRs above 1 in 1000 frequency showed no change.

The source is a human donor in good health. Some clones in this sample may be carry-over from other donors' samples. Sequenced: whole blood. The rearrangement links TRBV20-1 to TRBJ1-1; 9 bases fit TRBD1. DNA of the CDR3: TGCAGTGCTAGAAGTGAGGGGACAGGGCCGTGGAATCCAGAAGCTTTCTTT. This sequence encodes CSARSEGTGPWNPEAFF.